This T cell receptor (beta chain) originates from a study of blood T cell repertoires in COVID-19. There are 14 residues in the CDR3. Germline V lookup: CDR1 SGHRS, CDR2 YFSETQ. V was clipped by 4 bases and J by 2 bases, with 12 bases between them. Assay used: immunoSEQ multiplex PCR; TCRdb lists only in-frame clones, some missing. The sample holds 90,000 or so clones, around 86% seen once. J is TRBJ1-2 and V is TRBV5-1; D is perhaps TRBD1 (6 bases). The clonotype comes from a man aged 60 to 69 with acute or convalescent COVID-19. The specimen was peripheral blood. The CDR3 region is CASSVRDTNYGYTF. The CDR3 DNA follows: TGCGCCAGCAGCGTCCGGGACACCAACTATGGCTACACCTTC.